The entry below describes one T cell receptor beta chain. Germline V gene lookup returns CDR1 MNHEY and CDR2 SMNVEV (reference sequence). The V segment lost 0 bases and the J segment 4 bases; nucleotides outside the gene matches: 12. This CDR3 has 18 residues. Some clones are missing from TCRdb's copy, which holds only in-frame ones; the method was immunoSEQ multiplex PCR. This sample has 91,000 or so clones, with about 95% found just once. This entry belongs to a study of technical replicates of blood from several donors. The chain is built from TRBV27 and TRBJ1-1; 9 positions match TRBD1. The sample taken for sequencing was T cells isolated from PBMCs. The sequence came from a human donor in good health. The CDR3 DNA reads TGTGCCAGCAGTTTATCCTCAATACAGGGGGCGCGGATCACTGAAGCTTTCTTT. Translating it yields CASSLSSIQGARITEAFF.